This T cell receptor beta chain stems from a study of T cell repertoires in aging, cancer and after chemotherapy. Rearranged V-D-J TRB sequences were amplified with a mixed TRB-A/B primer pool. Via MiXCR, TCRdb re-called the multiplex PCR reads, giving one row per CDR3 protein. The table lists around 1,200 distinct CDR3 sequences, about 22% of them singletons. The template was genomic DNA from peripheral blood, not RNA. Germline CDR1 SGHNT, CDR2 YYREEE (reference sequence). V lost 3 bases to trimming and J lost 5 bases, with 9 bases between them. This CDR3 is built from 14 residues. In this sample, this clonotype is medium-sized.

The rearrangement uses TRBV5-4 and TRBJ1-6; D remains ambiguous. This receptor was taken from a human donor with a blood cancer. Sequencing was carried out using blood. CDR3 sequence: CASSYRVDNSPLHF. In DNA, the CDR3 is TGTGCCAGCAGCTACCGGGTGGATAATTCACCCCTCCACTTT.